A selection of T cell receptor beta chains follows, all from one sample in a study of vaccination effects on CD4 cells after COVID-19. The repertoire was sequenced with immunoSEQ multiplex PCR; TCRdb's copy has only in-frame clones and lacks some. The top ten hold approximately 24% of the sample, which has about 41,000 clones, more than 60% seen once. Their antigens are not known. The sequencing used CD4+ T cells from PBMCs cultured with HCoV-OC43 spike peptides, collected before COVID-19 vaccination. These receptor sequences come from a human donor who received a COVID-19 vaccine. CDR3s include the opening cysteine and the closing phenylalanine or tryptophan. D genes are given only for firm matches. For some rows the clone size is stated as once, few or many, or as a class when expanded; others skip it.

v_gene: TRBV30
abundance: NA
d_gene: NA
j_gene: TRBJ2-7
CDR3aa: CAWSGTGSLHEQYF
CDR3nt: TGTGCCTGGAGTGGTACAGGCTCCCTCCACGAGCAGTACTTC

v_gene: TRBV18
abundance: NA
d_gene: NA
j_gene: TRBJ2-5
CDR3aa: CASSPTGSPFQETQYF
CDR3nt: TGTGCCAGCTCACCAACCGGGAGCCCCTTTCAAGAGACCCAGTACTTC

v_gene: TRBV18
abundance: NA
d_gene: NA
j_gene: TRBJ2-5
CDR3aa: CASSPGGEETQYF
CDR3nt: TGTGCCAGCTCACCAGGGGGCGAAGAGACCCAGTACTTC

v_gene: TRBV2
abundance: NA
d_gene: NA
j_gene: TRBJ1-1
CDR3aa: CASTGQNTEAFF
CDR3nt: TGTGCCAGCACCGGACAGAACACTGAAGCTTTCTTT

v_gene: TRBV11-2
abundance: many
d_gene: NA
j_gene: TRBJ2-3
CDR3aa: CASSSSTDTQYF
CDR3nt: TGTGCCAGCAGCTCTAGCACAGATACGCAGTATTTT

v_gene: TRBV10-3
abundance: NA
d_gene: TRBD1
j_gene: TRBJ1-3
CDR3aa: CAMSRDRVNTIYF
CDR3nt: TGTGCCATGTCCCGGGACAGGGTTAACACCATATATTTT

v_gene: TRBV19
abundance: once
d_gene: NA
j_gene: TRBJ1-2
CDR3aa: CASNVGARLGNGYTF
CDR3nt: TGTGCCAGTAATGTCGGGGCACGACTGGGAAATGGCTACACCTTC

v_gene: TRBV2
abundance: once
d_gene: NA
j_gene: TRBJ1-2
CDR3aa: CASSELGQGSYGYTF
CDR3nt: TGTGCCAGCAGTGAACTCGGGCAGGGTAGTTATGGCTACACCTTC

v_gene: TRBV5-4
abundance: NA
d_gene: NA
j_gene: TRBJ2-6
CDR3aa: CASSFGLEMGSGANVLTF
CDR3nt: TGTGCCAGCAGCTTTGGGCTAGAGATGGGGTCTGGGGCCAACGTCCTGACTTTC

v_gene: TRBV2
abundance: NA
d_gene: NA
j_gene: TRBJ2-3
CDR3aa: CASSEKGYKDTDTQYF
CDR3nt: TGTGCCAGCAGTGAAAAAGGATATAAGGACACAGATACGCAGTATTTT

v_gene: TRBV3-1/TRBV3-2
abundance: few
d_gene: NA
j_gene: TRBJ1-4
CDR3aa: CASSQNENEKLFF
CDR3nt: TGTGCCAGCAGCCAAAACGAGAATGAAAAACTGTTTTTT

v_gene: TRBV7-3
abundance: NA
d_gene: NA
j_gene: TRBJ1-6
CDR3aa: CASSFGTLNSPLHF
CDR3nt: TGTGCCAGCAGCTTCGGGACACTTAATTCACCCCTCCACTTT

v_gene: TRBV5-1
abundance: NA
d_gene: TRBD2
j_gene: TRBJ2-1
CDR3aa: CASSPRVGTSGLNEQFF
CDR3nt: TGCGCCAGCAGTCCCCGGGTTGGGACTAGCGGCCTCAATGAGCAGTTCTTC

v_gene: TRBV3-1/TRBV3-2
abundance: NA
d_gene: NA
j_gene: TRBJ2-4
CDR3aa: CASSSRGERAKNIQYF
CDR3nt: TGTGCCAGCAGCTCAAGGGGGGAACGGGCCAAAAACATTCAGTACTTC

v_gene: TRBV2
abundance: NA
d_gene: NA
j_gene: TRBJ2-2
CDR3aa: CASNLRPGELFF
CDR3nt: TGTGCCAGCAACCTAAGGCCCGGGGAGCTGTTTTTT

v_gene: TRBV11-2
abundance: once
d_gene: TRBD1
j_gene: TRBJ1-4
CDR3aa: CASSPSQGVYEKLFF
CDR3nt: TGTGCCAGCAGCCCCAGCCAGGGGGTATACGAAAAACTGTTTTTT

v_gene: TRBV27
abundance: NA
d_gene: NA
j_gene: TRBJ2-2
CDR3aa: CASSRGGAGGTGELFF
CDR3nt: TGTGCCAGCAGTCGCGGAGGGGCAGGGGGCACCGGGGAGCTGTTTTTT